The rows below give T cell receptor beta chains drawn from one sample of a study of shared clonotypes between healthy human individuals. Clones were sequenced by immunoSEQ multiplex PCR, and TCRdb holds only the in-frame ones, with some missing. The sample carries around 1,000,000 clones, approximately 80% recorded once. The sample consisted of memory CD4+ T cells from PBMCs. Receptor source: a man aged 18 to 29 in good health. Some clones in this sample may be carry-over from other donors' samples. Both conserved end residues are part of each CDR3. The order of the fields is clone size, V gene, D gene, J gene, CDR3 DNA, CDR3 protein. A D gene is named only where the DNA matches it firmly. Size values are once, few and many counts, or a class for expanded clones, and some rows have none.

clone_size: .; v_call: TRBV2; d_call: .; j_call: TRBJ2-1; cdr3_nt: TGTGCCAGCAGTTCCCGTTTTGTCGGAGACAATGAGCAGTTCTTC; cdr3_aa: CASSSRFVGDNEQFF
clone_size: .; v_call: TRBV5-4; d_call: TRBD2; j_call: TRBJ2-1; cdr3_nt: TGTGCCAGCAGCCTAGCCGGACTAGTATCCTACAATGAGCAGTTCTTC; cdr3_aa: CASSLAGLVSYNEQFF
clone_size: .; v_call: TRBV9; d_call: .; j_call: TRBJ2-1; cdr3_nt: TGTGCCAGCAGCCCCCAGACTTACAATGAGCAGTTCTTC; cdr3_aa: CASSPQTYNEQFF
clone_size: .; v_call: TRBV5-1; d_call: .; j_call: TRBJ2-1; cdr3_nt: TGCGCCAGCAGCCTTGAGAAGCCAGAGAATGAGCAGTTCTTC; cdr3_aa: CASSLEKPENEQFF
clone_size: .; v_call: TRBV7-3; d_call: TRBD2; j_call: TRBJ2-1; cdr3_nt: TGTGCCAGCAGCTTAGAAAGCGGGAGTAACCCCAGCTACAATGAGCAGTTCTTC; cdr3_aa: CASSLESGSNPSYNEQFF
clone_size: .; v_call: TRBV7-6; d_call: .; j_call: TRBJ2-1; cdr3_nt: TGTGCCAGCAGCTTAGCACAAACAGGGACGGGGCCTGGTGAGCAGTTCTTC; cdr3_aa: CASSLAQTGTGPGEQFF
clone_size: .; v_call: TRBV5-1; d_call: .; j_call: TRBJ2-2; cdr3_nt: TGCGCCAGCAGCTCCAAATACGGACAGACTTCCACCGGGGAGCTGTTTTTT; cdr3_aa: CASSSKYGQTSTGELFF
clone_size: .; v_call: TRBV7-3; d_call: .; j_call: TRBJ2-1; cdr3_nt: TGTGCCAGCAGCTTGACGGCCTGGCACAATGAGCAGTTCTTC; cdr3_aa: CASSLTAWHNEQFF
clone_size: .; v_call: TRBV2; d_call: .; j_call: TRBJ2-7; cdr3_nt: TGTGCCAGCAGGCCTAGCGTAACCTACGAGCAGTACTTC; cdr3_aa: CASRPSVTYEQYF
clone_size: few; v_call: TRBV30; d_call: .; j_call: TRBJ1-5; cdr3_nt: TGTGCCTGGGCGCCCGACGGTAATCAGCCCCAGCATTTT; cdr3_aa: CAWAPDGNQPQHF
clone_size: .; v_call: TRBV28; d_call: TRBD2; j_call: TRBJ2-7; cdr3_nt: TGTGCCAGCAGTTCCAGACTAGCGGGCTCCTACGAGCAGTACTTC; cdr3_aa: CASSSRLAGSYEQYF
clone_size: .; v_call: TRBV5-8; d_call: .; j_call: TRBJ1-5; cdr3_nt: TGTGCCAGCAGCTTCAACCGGGGTGCGGTGGAGGCCCAGCATTTT; cdr3_aa: CASSFNRGAVEAQHF
clone_size: .; v_call: TRBV28; d_call: .; j_call: TRBJ1-5; cdr3_nt: TGTGCCAGCAGTCGGTATTATAGCAATCAGCCCCAGCATTTT; cdr3_aa: CASSRYYSNQPQHF
clone_size: .; v_call: TRBV27; d_call: .; j_call: TRBJ1-2; cdr3_nt: TGTGCCAGCAGTTTATCTGGGCAGGTCTATGGCTACACCTTC; cdr3_aa: CASSLSGQVYGYTF
clone_size: .; v_call: TRBV5-5; d_call: .; j_call: TRBJ2-4; cdr3_nt: TGTGCCAGCTCCGGGGTCCTTGGGCTAGCCAAAAACATTCAGTACTTC; cdr3_aa: CASSGVLGLAKNIQYF
clone_size: once; v_call: TRBV6-1; d_call: .; j_call: TRBJ2-1; cdr3_nt: TGTGCCAGCAGTGAAGTGGCTGACAATGAGCAGTTCTTC; cdr3_aa: CASSEVADNEQFF
clone_size: .; v_call: TRBV6-6; d_call: .; j_call: TRBJ2-7; cdr3_nt: TGTGCCAGCAGTTACCAGAAAACCTACGAGCAGTACTTC; cdr3_aa: CASSYQKTYEQYF
clone_size: .; v_call: TRBV7-8; d_call: .; j_call: TRBJ2-7; cdr3_nt: TGTGCCAGCAGCCCCCGGGGGCCCACCTCCTACGAGCAGTACTTC; cdr3_aa: CASSPRGPTSYEQYF
clone_size: .; v_call: TRBV6-5; d_call: .; j_call: TRBJ1-2; cdr3_nt: TGTGCCAGCAGTTCTTCCCCTAACTATGGCTACACCTTC; cdr3_aa: CASSSSPNYGYTF
clone_size: .; v_call: TRBV29-1; d_call: .; j_call: TRBJ2-3; cdr3_nt: TGCAGCGTTTTTAAGGGGGCAGATACGCAGTATTTT; cdr3_aa: CSVFKGADTQYF
clone_size: .; v_call: TRBV28; d_call: .; j_call: TRBJ2-7; cdr3_nt: TGTGCCAGCAGTTCCCGGGGAGAGCGGGTCTACGAGCAGTACTTC; cdr3_aa: CASSSRGERVYEQYF
clone_size: .; v_call: TRBV5-1; d_call: .; j_call: TRBJ1-1; cdr3_nt: TGCGCCAGCAGCTTGGTTGGACAACCAAGGGCTGAAGCTTTCTTT; cdr3_aa: CASSLVGQPRAEAFF
clone_size: once; v_call: TRBV7-2; d_call: .; j_call: TRBJ1-4; cdr3_nt: TGTGCCAGCAGCCCTCAAGGATTTAATGAAAAACTGTTTTTT; cdr3_aa: CASSPQGFNEKLFF
clone_size: .; v_call: TRBV28; d_call: TRBD2; j_call: TRBJ2-7; cdr3_nt: TGTGCCAGCAGTTCCCCTAGCGGAGACTCCTACGAGCAGTACTTC; cdr3_aa: CASSSPSGDSYEQYF
clone_size: few; v_call: TRBV5-6; d_call: TRBD2; j_call: TRBJ2-7; cdr3_nt: TGTGCCAGCAGCTTGCTAGCGGGAGGATTCTACGAGCAGTACTTC; cdr3_aa: CASSLLAGGFYEQYF
clone_size: .; v_call: TRBV6-6; d_call: TRBD1; j_call: TRBJ2-2; cdr3_nt: TGTGCCAGCAGTGGACAGGGGGCATATACCGGGGAGCTGTTTTTT; cdr3_aa: CASSGQGAYTGELFF
clone_size: .; v_call: TRBV5-1; d_call: TRBD1; j_call: TRBJ2-3; cdr3_nt: TGCGCCAGCAGCCTTGGGACAGTCACAGATACGCAGTATTTT; cdr3_aa: CASSLGTVTDTQYF
clone_size: .; v_call: TRBV10-2; d_call: TRBD2; j_call: TRBJ2-7; cdr3_nt: TGCGCCAGCAGTGAGGTCGAGCGGGATAGATCCTACGAGCAGTACTTC; cdr3_aa: CASSEVERDRSYEQYF
clone_size: .; v_call: TRBV4-2; d_call: TRBD1; j_call: TRBJ1-4; cdr3_nt: TGTGCCAGCAGCCAAGATCTACGGACAGGGGGCTCGACTAATGAAAAACTGTTTTTT; cdr3_aa: CASSQDLRTGGSTNEKLFF